These 28 T cell receptor beta chains were sequenced from one sample in a study of OX40 agonist ivuxolimab in advanced cancers. Sequenced by immunoSEQ multiplex PCR; TCRdb stores in-frame clones only, minus some. The table shows 90,000 to 100,000 clones, with approximately 86% occurring only once. The material was CD4+ or CD8+ T cells sorted from blood, obtained in a trial of the OX40 agonist ivuxolimab. The receptors were gathered from an adult with an advanced solid tumor such as melanoma, head and neck, liver or kidney cancer.

The rearrangement uses TRBV27 and TRBJ2-3; TRBD2 matches 11 bases. V lost 3 bases and J lost 5; bases outside the gene matches: 7. Germline assignment: CDR1 MNHEY and CDR2 SMNVEV (reference sequence). The CDR3 is 16 residues long. CDR3 amino acids: CASSFVSGRGGDTQYF. The CDR3 nucleotides read TGTGCCAGCAGTTTCGTTAGCGGGAGGGGGGGAGATACGCAGTATTTT.

This CDR3 is CASSLDLAGAYNEQFF. The CDR3 DNA follows: TGTGCCAGCAGCTTGGACCTAGCGGGAGCCTACAATGAGCAGTTCTTC. The J gene is TRBJ2-1, the V gene TRBV5-6; 10 bases align to TRBD2. Trimming at V came to 0 bases and at J to 2 bases, leaving 2 bases not matched to a gene. Germline values: CDR1 SGHDT, CDR2 YYEEEE. The CDR3 length is 16 residues.

The sample holds one count of this clone. V usage is TRBV19 and J usage is TRBJ2-1, with 10 bases matching TRBD2. This CDR3 region has 15 residues. Per germline, CDR1 LNHDA and CDR2 SQIVND (reference sequence). V was pared by 5 bases and J by 4 bases, with 5 bases of the junction left unmatched. The CDR3 reads CASSLGLAPYNEQFF. In DNA form, the CDR3 reads TGTGCCAGTAGTCTGGGACTAGCGCCATACAATGAGCAGTTCTTC.

This chain's CDR3 is CASSQNRGAEAFF. DNA of the CDR3: TGTGCCAGCTCACAGAACAGGGGCGCTGAAGCTTTCTTT. The chain joins TRBV18 to TRBJ1-1; 7 bases map to TRBD1. With 4 bases clipped from V and 6 bases from J, the junction kept 5 bases outside the gene matches. The CDR3 is made up of 13 amino acids. In germline, CDR1 is KGHSH, CDR2 LQKENI.

The V gene is TRBV30, the J gene TRBJ2-3; no definite D call. V lost 2 bases, J lost 2 bases, and 5 bases lay in between. Per the germline V gene, CDR1 is GTSNPN and CDR2 is SVGIG (reference sequence). The CDR3 runs to 12 residues. CDR3 loop: CAWSINTDTQYF. DNA of the CDR3: TGTGCCTGGAGTATTAACACAGATACGCAGTATTTT.

The CDR3 region has the DNA TGTGCCATCAGTGAGTCGCCGGGAATCACAGATACGCAGTATTTT. This gives the protein CAISESPGITDTQYF. This chain connects TRBV10-3 to TRBJ2-3, with TRBD2 as a possible D gene (5 bases). The CDR3 length is 15 residues. Looked up from germline, CDR1 is ENHRY and CDR2 is SYGVKD. Trimming took 0 bases from V and 2 from J, leaving 9 bases between them.

V and J are TRBV19 and TRBJ2-2; 12 nucleotides line up with TRBD2. The CDR3 is 18 amino acids. The ends lost 3 bases at V and 6 bases at J; junction bases unmatched: 11. Germline CDR1 LNHDA, CDR2 SQIVND (reference sequence). The CDR3 is CASSIRLAGELSPGELFF. DNA of the CDR3: TGTGCCAGTAGTATCCGACTAGCGGGAGAGCTAAGCCCCGGGGAGCTGTTTTTT.

The chain links TRBV7-3 to TRBJ2-3, with D unclear. Trimming removed 4 bases from V and 6 bases from J, with 11 bases in between. The CDR3 runs to 13 residues. Germline V gene lookup returns CDR1 SGHTA and CDR2 FQGTGA. CDR3: CASSSDSKDTQYF. The DNA of the CDR3 is TGTGCCAGCAGCTCCGACTCGAAGGATACGCAGTATTTT.

This clone was observed a few times. This chain connects TRBV14 to TRBJ1-1; no firm D call. This CDR3 region has 15 residues. Germline V gene sequence: CDR1 SGHDN, CDR2 FVKESK. Trimming took off 4 bases at V and 3 bases at J, with 15 bases between the two ends. CDR3 coding DNA: TGTGCCAGCAGCCCTCGATTCTCGGCCTACACTGAAGCTTTCTTT. This sequence encodes CASSPRFSAYTEAFF.

This clone was seen a single time. This chain connects TRBV5-6 to TRBJ2-1; no reliable D call. Trimming removed 0 bases at V and 8 bases at J, with 0 bases between. The germline CDR1 and CDR2 sequences are SGHDT and YYEEEE. The CDR3 length is 10 residues. The CDR3 nucleotides read TGTGCCAGCAGCTTGGATGAGCAGTTCTTC. Its protein product is CASSLDEQFF.

CDR3 loop: CSLWTGGEETQYF. The CDR3 bases are TGCAGCTTATGGACAGGGGGCGAGGAGACCCAGTACTTC. V usage is TRBV29-1 and J usage is TRBJ2-5; 11 nucleotides line up with TRBD1. This CDR3 has 13 residues. Germline-derived CDR1 and CDR2 are SQVTM and ANQGSEA. Trimming at V came to 8 bases and at J to 5 bases, leaving 7 bases not matched to a gene.

The CDR3 DNA reads TGCGCCAGCAGCCAAGCCAGAAGCACAGATACGCAGTATTTT. This translates into CASSQARSTDTQYF. V is TRBV4-3 and J is TRBJ2-3, with unresolved D. With 1 base removed from V and 0 bases from J, the gap between germline ends came to 5 bases. The CDR3 has 14 residues. Per the germline V gene, CDR1 is LGHNA and CDR2 is YSLEER.

The CDR3 bases are TGTGCCTGGAGCGCTCAAGGGGTGCAGTACTTC. This encodes CAWSAQGVQYF. The chain joins TRBV30 to TRBJ2-7; a possible D gene is TRBD1 (5 bases). The V and J ends lost 3 bases and 9 bases respectively, with 12 bases between them. The CDR3 extends over 11 amino acids. Germline CDR1 reads GTSNPN; CDR2 reads SVGIG (reference sequence).

This clone was detected only once. The gene calls are TRBV11-2 and TRBJ2-1, with a possible D match to TRBD2 (6 bases). Germline V gene data show CDR1 as SGHAT and CDR2 as FQNNGV. The CDR3 consists of 15 residues. V was trimmed by 5 bases and J by 10 bases, leaving 21 bases between them. The CDR3 bases are TGTGCCAGCAGCCCTGCCGGGACTCGGAAGGGAGAGCAGTTCTTC. It encodes CASSPAGTRKGEQFF.

A few counts support this clone. V and J are TRBV7-2 and TRBJ2-3; TRBD2 agrees at 14 bases. Germline assignment: CDR1 SGHTA and CDR2 FQGNSA. With V trimmed by 5 bases and J by 4 bases, 2 bases remained unmatched. The CDR3 runs to 15 residues. The CDR3 nucleotides read TGTGCCAGCAGCCGGGGACTAGCGGGAGCAGATACGCAGTATTTT. It codes for CASSRGLAGADTQYF.

The chain has TRBV5-1 and TRBJ1-2; D not resolved. V gave up 1 base and J gave up 6 bases, with 7 bases separating them. CDR3 length: 12 residues. Germline loops: CDR1 SGHRS, CDR2 YFSETQ. The chain's CDR3 is CASSLPADGYTF. DNA of the CDR3: TGCGCCAGCAGCTTGCCGGCGGATGGCTACACCTTC.

The J gene is TRBJ1-1, the V gene TRBV19, with D possibly TRBD1 on 6 matching bases. V was trimmed by 1 base and J by 3 bases, leaving 9 bases between them. Germline CDR1 reads LNHDA; CDR2 reads SQIVND (reference sequence). The length of the CDR3 is 14 residues. The CDR3 loop reads CASSIVGGDTEAFF. The CDR3 nucleotides are TGTGCCAGTAGTATAGTAGGGGGAGACACTGAAGCTTTCTTT. The full variable domain, in which reference TRBV19 and TRBJ1-1 provide the parts outside the CDR3, is DGGITQSPKYLFRKEGQNVTLSCEQNLNHDAMYWYRQDPGQGLRLIYYSQIVNDFQKGDIAEGYSVSREKKESFPLTVTSAQKNPTAFYLCASSIVGGDTEAFFGQGTRLTVV.

The chain employs TRBV27 and TRBJ2-1, with 13 bases matching TRBD2. After removal of 3 bases from V and 14 bases from J, the junction contained 7 bases not matched to a gene. CDR3 length equals 14 residues. Per germline, CDR1 MNHEY and CDR2 SMNVEV (reference sequence). CDR3 loop: CASSFWTSGRSKFF. The CDR3 region has the DNA TGTGCCAGCAGTTTTTGGACTAGCGGGAGATCAAAGTTCTTC.

This sequence joins TRBV4-2 and TRBJ2-4, with 13 bases identical to TRBD2. Germline assignment: CDR1 LGHNA and CDR2 YNFKEQ. With 0 bases clipped from V and 5 bases from J, the junction kept 4 bases outside the gene matches. The CDR3 covers 17 residues. In nucleotides, the CDR3 is TGTGCCAGCAGCCAAGAGTGGACTAGCGGGGGCGAAAACATTCAGTACTTC. It translates to CASSQEWTSGGENIQYF.

This chain joins TRBV7-6 and TRBJ2-3; a weak D match, TRBD1 (5 bases). In germline, CDR1 is SGHVS, CDR2 FNYEAQ. The V end lost 6 bases, the J end lost 4 bases, and 20 bases lay between the germline ends. The CDR3 covers 16 residues. In DNA, the CDR3 is TGTGCCAGCAGTATAGGGGCCCTCGTTAATGCAGATACGCAGTATTTT. It yields the protein CASSIGALVNADTQYF.

This clone appeared once. V is TRBV7-8 and J is TRBJ2-5; D is ambiguous. CDR3 length equals 14 residues. Trimming cost V 2 bases and J 1 base, with 8 bases left between them. Germline values: CDR1 SGHVS, CDR2 FQNEAQ. This chain's CDR3 is CASSLMTPQETQYF. DNA of the CDR3: TGTGCCAGCAGCTTAATGACACCCCAAGAGACCCAGTACTTC.

The V gene is TRBV5-1, the J gene TRBJ1-6; D unclear. V was cut by 0 bases and J by 7 bases, with 5 bases left in between. This CDR3 region has 13 residues. The germline CDR1 and CDR2 sequences are SGHRS and YFSETQ. The CDR3, as DNA: TGCGCCAGCAGCTTGGACGGAAATTCACCCCTCCACTTT. It encodes CASSLDGNSPLHF.

The chain is built from TRBV19 and TRBJ2-7; D assignment may be TRBD1 or TRBD2 (5 bases each). The V gene's germline CDR1 is LNHDA and CDR2 SQIVND (reference sequence). CDR3 length: 15 amino acids. Trimming shortened V by 4 bases and J by 3 bases, and 16 bases separated the two germline ends. The CDR3 nucleotides are TGTGCCAGTAGTAAGCCCGGGGCAAGATGCTACGAGCAGTACGTC. It specifies CASSKPGARCYEQYV.

V and J are TRBV28 and TRBJ1-5; D is perhaps TRBD1 (5 bases). The V gene's germline CDR1 is MDHEN and CDR2 SYDVKM. V lost 6 bases, J lost 0 bases, and 12 bases lay in between. This CDR3 has 15 residues. The CDR3 coding sequence is TGTGCCAGCAGCACCGTGGGGCTTAGCAATCAGCCCCAGCATTTT. Translated, it gives CASSTVGLSNQPQHF.

This clone was seen just once. J is TRBJ2-1 and V is TRBV14; 7 bases map to TRBD2. The V segment lost 4 bases and the J segment 4 bases; nucleotides outside the gene matches: 7. CDR3 size: 15 residues. In germline, CDR1 is SGHDN, CDR2 FVKESK. CDR3 nucleotides: TGTGCCAGCAGCCCCTCGGCGGGGGTTTACAATGAGCAGTTCTTC. It codes for CASSPSAGVYNEQFF. Full variable domain (rest looked up from reference TRBV14 and TRBJ2-1): EAGVTQFPSHSVIEKGQTVTLRCDPISGHDNLYWYRRVMGKEIKFLLHFVKESKQDESGMPNNRFLAERTGGTYSTLKVQPAELEDSGVYFCASSPSAGVYNEQFFGPGTRLTVL.

Note on this clone: The sample contains more than one DNA sequence encoding this CDR3. The chain joins TRBV5-4 to TRBJ1-1; D gene unclear. There are 13 residues in the CDR3. V shed 0 bases and J shed 1 base, with 4 bases lying between them. In germline, CDR1 is SGHNT, CDR2 YYREEE (reference sequence). This chain's CDR3 is CASSLGRNTEAFF. In nucleotides, the CDR3 is TGTGCCAGCAGCTTGGGCCGGAACACTGAAGCTTTCTTT.

This clone has only one observation. The CDR3 bases are TGCAGCGTTGAAACGGTAGCTAACTATGGCTACACCTTC. Translating gives CSVETVANYGYTF. The V gene is TRBV29-1, the J gene TRBJ1-2; D is uncertain. The V gene lost 2 bases and the J gene lost 0 bases, with 7 bases spanning the gap. CDR1 is SQVTM, CDR2 ANQGSEA, per germline. This CDR3 spans 13 amino acids.

In this sample, this clone turned up a few times. Other DNA sequences in this sample translate to the same CDR3. The V gene is TRBV2, the J gene TRBJ1-5; D call uncertain. Trimming cost V 6 bases and J 0 bases, with 9 bases left between them. This CDR3 has 14 amino acids. CDR1 is SNHLY and CDR2 is FYNNEI in the germline V gene. The CDR3 nucleotides are TGTGCCAGCAGCACGACCGCTAGCAATCAGCCCCAGCATTTT. Amino acids: CASSTTASNQPQHF.